The present entry profiles one T cell receptor beta chain with its context. Its antigen is not identified. Trimming cost V 0 bases and J 3 bases; bases outside gene matches: 9. CDR3 size: 17 residues. Germline assignment: CDR1 WSHSY and CDR2 SAAADI. The sample originates from a study of Ad26.COV2.S vaccination and SARS-CoV-2 variants. Study-level background: Into the muscle, Ad26.COV2.S was dosed once or twice, 56 days apart.

The treatment is: approximately 18 received Ad26.COV2.S at low or high dose, single or two shots; 5 received placebo; per-sample allocation not given. Sampling occurred on day 63 after the first vaccine or placebo injection. In Boston, the donor was an adult between 18-55 years of age. Method: immunoSEQ multiplex PCR; TCRdb's copy keeps in-frame clones and lacks some. There are about 390,000 clones in the sample; about nine tenths occur only once, and roughly 3.5% lies in the top ten. Findings and limits, study-wide: Vaccinees reportedly had broad spike-specific CD8+ and CD4+ T cell responses. While placebo recipients had lower spike-specific TCR breadth, vaccine recipients had more.

The sequence derives from a person aged 18-65 years who received the Ad26.COV2.S COVID-19 vaccine or a placebo. Here the sequenced sample was peripheral blood, taken in a trial of Ad26.COV2.S vaccine versus placebo. The rearrangement joins TRBV10-2 to TRBJ2-5; 8 nucleotides agree with TRBD2. The CDR3, as DNA: TGCGCCAGCAGTGAGTCGACTAGCGTAACACTGGAAGAGACCCAGTACTTC. Amino acid sequence: CASSESTSVTLEETQYF.